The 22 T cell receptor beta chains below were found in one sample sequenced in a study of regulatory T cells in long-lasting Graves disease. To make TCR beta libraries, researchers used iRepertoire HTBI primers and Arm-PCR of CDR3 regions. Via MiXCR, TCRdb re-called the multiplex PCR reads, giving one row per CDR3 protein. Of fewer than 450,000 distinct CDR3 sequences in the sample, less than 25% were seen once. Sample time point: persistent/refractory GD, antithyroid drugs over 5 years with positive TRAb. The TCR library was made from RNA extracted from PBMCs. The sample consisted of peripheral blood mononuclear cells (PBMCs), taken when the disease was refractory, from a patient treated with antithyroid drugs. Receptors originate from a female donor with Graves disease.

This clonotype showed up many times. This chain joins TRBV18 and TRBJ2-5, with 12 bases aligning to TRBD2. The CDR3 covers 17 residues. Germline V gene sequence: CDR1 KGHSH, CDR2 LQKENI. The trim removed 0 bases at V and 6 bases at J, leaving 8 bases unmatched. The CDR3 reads CASSPPSLAGGPKTQYF. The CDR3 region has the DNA TGTGCCAGCTCACCACCTTCCCTAGCGGGAGGGCCAAAGACCCAGTACTTC.

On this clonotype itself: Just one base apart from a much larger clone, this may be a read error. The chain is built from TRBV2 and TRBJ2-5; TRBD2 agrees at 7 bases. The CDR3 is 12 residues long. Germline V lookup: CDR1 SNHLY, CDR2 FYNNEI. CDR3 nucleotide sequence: TGTGCCATCGCGGGGCGGGAGAGGACCCGGTACTTC. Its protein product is CAIAGRERTRYF.

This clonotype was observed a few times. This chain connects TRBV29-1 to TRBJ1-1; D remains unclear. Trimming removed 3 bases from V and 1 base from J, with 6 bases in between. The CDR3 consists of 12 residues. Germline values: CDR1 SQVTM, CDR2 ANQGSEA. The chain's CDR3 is CSVDQTNTEAFF. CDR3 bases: TGCAGCGTTGACCAAACGAACACTGAAGCTTTCTTT.

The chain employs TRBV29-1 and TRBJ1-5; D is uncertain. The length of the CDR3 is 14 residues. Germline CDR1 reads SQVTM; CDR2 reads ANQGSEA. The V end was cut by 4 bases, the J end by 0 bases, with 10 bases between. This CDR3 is CSVGAGSSNQPQHF. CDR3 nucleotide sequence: TGCAGCGTTGGGGCAGGCTCTAGCAATCAGCCCCAGCATTTT.

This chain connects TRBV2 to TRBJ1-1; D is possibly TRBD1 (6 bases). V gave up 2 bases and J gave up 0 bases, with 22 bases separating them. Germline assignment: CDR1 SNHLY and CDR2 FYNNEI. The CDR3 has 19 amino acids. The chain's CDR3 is CASSESSRTQGHLNTEAFF. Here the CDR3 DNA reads TGTGCCAGCAGTGAATCTAGTCGGACACAGGGCCACTTGAACACTGAAGCTTTCTTT.

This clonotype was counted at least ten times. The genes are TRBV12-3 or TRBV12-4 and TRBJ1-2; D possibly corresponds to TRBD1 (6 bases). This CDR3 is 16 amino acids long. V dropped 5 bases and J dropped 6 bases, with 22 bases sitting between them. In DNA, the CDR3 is TGTGCCAGCAGTCCACGACAGGTCAGGGGATCCGATGGCTACACCTTC. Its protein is CASSPRQVRGSDGYTF.

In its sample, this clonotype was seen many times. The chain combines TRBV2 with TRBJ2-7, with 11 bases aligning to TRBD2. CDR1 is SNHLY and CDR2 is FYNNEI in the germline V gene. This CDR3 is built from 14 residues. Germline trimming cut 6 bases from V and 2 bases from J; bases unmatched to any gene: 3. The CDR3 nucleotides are TGTGCCAGCAGACTAGCGGGAGTCGCCTACGAGCAGTACTTC. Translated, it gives CASRLAGVAYEQYF. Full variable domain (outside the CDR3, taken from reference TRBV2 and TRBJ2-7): EPEVTQTPSHQVTQMGQEVILRCVPISNHLYFYWYRQILGQKVEFLVSFYNNEISEKSEIFDDQFSVERPDGSNFTLKIRSTKLEDSAMYFCASRLAGVAYEQYFGPGTRLTVT.

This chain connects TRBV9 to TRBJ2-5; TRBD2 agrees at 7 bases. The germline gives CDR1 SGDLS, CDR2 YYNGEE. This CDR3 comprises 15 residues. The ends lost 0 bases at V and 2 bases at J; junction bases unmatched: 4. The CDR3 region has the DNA TGTGCCAGCAGCGTAGTGAGCGGGATTCAAGAGACCCAGTACTTC. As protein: CASSVVSGIQETQYF.

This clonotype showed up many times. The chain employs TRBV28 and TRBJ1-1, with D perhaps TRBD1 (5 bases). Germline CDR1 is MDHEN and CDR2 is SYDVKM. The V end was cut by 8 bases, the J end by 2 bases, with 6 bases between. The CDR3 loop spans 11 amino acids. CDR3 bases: TGTGCCAGCCAGGGAAACACTGAAGCTTTCTTT. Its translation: CASQGNTEAFF.

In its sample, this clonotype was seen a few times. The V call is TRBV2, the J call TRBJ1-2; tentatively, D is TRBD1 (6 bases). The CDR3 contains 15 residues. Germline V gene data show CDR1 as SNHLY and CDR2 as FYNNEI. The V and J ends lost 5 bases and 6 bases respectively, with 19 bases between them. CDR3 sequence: CASSQQGSAGDGYTF. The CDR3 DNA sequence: TGTGCCAGCAGTCAGCAGGGGTCAGCGGGCGATGGCTACACCTTC.

CDR3 residues: CASSQKGGRTEAFF. CDR3 bases: TGTGCCAGCAGCCAAAAAGGGGGGCGGACTGAAGCTTTCTTT. This rearrangement joins TRBV3-1 to TRBJ1-1, with D tentatively TRBD1 (6 bases). The ends were cut back, 2 bases at V and 5 bases at J, with 12 bases in the middle. This CDR3 comprises 14 residues. Germline V CDR1 and CDR2: LGHDT, YNNKEL (reference sequence).

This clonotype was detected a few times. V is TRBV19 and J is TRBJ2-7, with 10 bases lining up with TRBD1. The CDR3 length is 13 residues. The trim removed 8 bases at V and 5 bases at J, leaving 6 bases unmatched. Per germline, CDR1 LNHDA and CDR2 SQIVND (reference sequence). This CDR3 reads CASALTGGHEQYF. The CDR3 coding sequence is TGTGCCAGTGCCTTGACAGGGGGCCACGAGCAGTACTTC.

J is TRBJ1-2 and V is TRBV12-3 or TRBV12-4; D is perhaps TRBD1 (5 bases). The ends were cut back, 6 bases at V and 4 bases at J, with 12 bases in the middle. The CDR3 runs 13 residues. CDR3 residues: CASRPQGGYGYTF. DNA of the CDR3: TGTGCCAGCAGACCCCAGGGCGGCTATGGCTACACCTTC.

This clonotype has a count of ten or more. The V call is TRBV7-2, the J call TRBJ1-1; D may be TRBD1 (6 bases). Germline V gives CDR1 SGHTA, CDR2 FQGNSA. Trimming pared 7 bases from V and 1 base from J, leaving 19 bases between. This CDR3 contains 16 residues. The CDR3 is CASTQRNRAANTEAFF. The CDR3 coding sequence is TGTGCCAGCACCCAAAGAAACAGGGCCGCGAACACTGAAGCTTTCTTT.

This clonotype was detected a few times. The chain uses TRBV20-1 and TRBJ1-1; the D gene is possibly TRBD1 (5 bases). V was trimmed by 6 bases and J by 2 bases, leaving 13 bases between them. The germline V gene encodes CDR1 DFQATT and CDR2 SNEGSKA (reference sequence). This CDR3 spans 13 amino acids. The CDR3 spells CSARDGTNTEAFF. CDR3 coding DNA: TGCAGTGCCAGGGACGGAACTAACACTGAAGCTTTCTTT.

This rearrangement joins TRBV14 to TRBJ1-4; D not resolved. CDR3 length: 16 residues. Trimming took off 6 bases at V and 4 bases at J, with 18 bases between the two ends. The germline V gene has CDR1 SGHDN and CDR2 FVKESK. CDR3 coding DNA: TGTGCCAGCAGTCAATTTCCCCAGATGATTAATGAAAAACTGTTTTTT. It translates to CASSQFPQMINEKLFF.

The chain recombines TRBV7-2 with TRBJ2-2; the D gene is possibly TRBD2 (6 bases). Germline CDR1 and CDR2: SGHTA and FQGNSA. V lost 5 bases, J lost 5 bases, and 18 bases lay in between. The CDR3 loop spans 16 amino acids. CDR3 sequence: CASSPRTIPGTGELFF. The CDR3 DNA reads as TGTGCCAGCAGCCCCCGGACTATCCCTGGGACCGGGGAGCTGTTTTTT.

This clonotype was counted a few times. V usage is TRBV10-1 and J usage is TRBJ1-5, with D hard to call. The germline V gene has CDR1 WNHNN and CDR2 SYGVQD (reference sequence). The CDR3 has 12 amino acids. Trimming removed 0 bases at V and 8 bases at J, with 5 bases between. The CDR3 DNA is TGCGCCAGCAGTGAGTCGGGCAAGCCCCAGCATTTT. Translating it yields CASSESGKPQHF.

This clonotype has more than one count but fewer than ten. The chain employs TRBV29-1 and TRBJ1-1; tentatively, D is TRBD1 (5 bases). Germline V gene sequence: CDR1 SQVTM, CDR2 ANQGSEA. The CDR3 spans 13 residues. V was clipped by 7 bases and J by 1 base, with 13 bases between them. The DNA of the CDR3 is TGCAGCGGTGGTGGGGGGGGGAACACTGAAGCTTTCTTT. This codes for CSGGGGGNTEAFF.

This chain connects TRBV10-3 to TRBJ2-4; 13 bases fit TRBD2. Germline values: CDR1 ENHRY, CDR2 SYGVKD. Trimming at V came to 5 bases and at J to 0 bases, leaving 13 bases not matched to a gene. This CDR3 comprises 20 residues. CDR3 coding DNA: TGTGCCATCAGTCCCGGACTAGCGGGAGAGGTCCCTTTAGCCAAAAACATTCAGTACTTC. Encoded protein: CAISPGLAGEVPLAKNIQYF.

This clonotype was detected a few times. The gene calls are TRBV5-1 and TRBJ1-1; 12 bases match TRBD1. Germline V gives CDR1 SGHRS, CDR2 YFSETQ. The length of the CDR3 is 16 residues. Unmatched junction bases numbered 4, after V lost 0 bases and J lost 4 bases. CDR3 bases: TGCGCCAGCAGCTTGGCCGGGACAGGGGGCGGCACTGAAGCTTTCTTT. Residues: CASSLAGTGGGTEAFF.

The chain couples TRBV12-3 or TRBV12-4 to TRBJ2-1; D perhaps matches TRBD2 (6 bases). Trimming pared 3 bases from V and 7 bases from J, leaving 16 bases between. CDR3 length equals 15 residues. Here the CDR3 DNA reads TGTGCCAGCAGTTTTATAGGGGAGGTGGTAAATGAGCAGTTCTTC. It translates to CASSFIGEVVNEQFF.